The rows below give T cell receptor beta chains drawn from one sample of a study of neurological immune-mediated disorders. TCRdb passed the 5' RACE reads through MiXCR, listing each CDR3 protein once. This table has approximately 37,000 distinct CDR3 sequences, 13% to 15% appearing once. Sequenced input: PBMCs. The receptors derive from a woman aged 50 to 65 with HTLV-1-associated myelopathy (HAM/TSP). Each CDR3 is given with its conserved first and last residue. The D gene is left open where the match is weak. Rows may omit the clone size; those that give it use once, few, many or a size class.

V gene: TRBV12-3/TRBV12-4; J gene: TRBJ1-5; D gene: NA; clone size: many; CDR3 protein: CASSLVDRDQPQHF; CDR3 DNA: TGTGCCAGCAGTTTAGTAGACAGAGATCAGCCCCAGCATTTT
V gene: TRBV19; J gene: TRBJ1-1; D gene: NA; clone size: many; CDR3 protein: CASRRGYTEAFF; CDR3 DNA: TGTGCCAGTAGGAGGGGTTACACTGAAGCTTTCTTT
V gene: TRBV6-5; J gene: TRBJ2-2; D gene: TRBD2; clone size: many; CDR3 protein: CASRERGVTGELFF; CDR3 DNA: TGTGCCAGCAGAGAGCGGGGGGTCACCGGGGAGCTGTTTTTT
V gene: TRBV27; J gene: TRBJ2-7; D gene: NA; clone size: many; CDR3 protein: CASSLSVGWEQYF; CDR3 DNA: TGTGCCAGCAGTTTATCTGTAGGGTGGGAGCAGTACTTC
V gene: TRBV20-1; J gene: TRBJ1-1; D gene: TRBD1; clone size: many; CDR3 protein: CSARGQGDTEAFF; CDR3 DNA: TGCAGTGCTAGAGGACAGGGGGACACTGAAGCTTTCTTT
V gene: TRBV4-3; J gene: TRBJ2-5; D gene: TRBD2; clone size: many; CDR3 protein: CASSESSGQQETQYF; CDR3 DNA: TGCGCCAGCAGCGAGTCTAGCGGGCAACAAGAGACCCAGTACTTC
V gene: TRBV7-2; J gene: TRBJ2-1; D gene: TRBD1; clone size: many; CDR3 protein: CASSTQGSSYNEQFF; CDR3 DNA: TGTGCCAGCAGCACACAGGGGAGCTCCTACAATGAGCAGTTCTTC
V gene: TRBV12-3/TRBV12-4; J gene: TRBJ2-3; D gene: TRBD1; clone size: many; CDR3 protein: CASSPGTGRGQYF; CDR3 DNA: TGTGCCAGCAGTCCCGGGACAGGGAGAGGGCAGTATTTT
V gene: TRBV4-3; J gene: TRBJ1-3; D gene: NA; clone size: many; CDR3 protein: CASSQGTASSGNTIYF; CDR3 DNA: TGCGCCAGCAGCCAAGGGACAGCGAGCTCTGGAAACACCATATATTTT
V gene: TRBV2; J gene: TRBJ2-5; D gene: TRBD2; clone size: many; CDR3 protein: CASSVRLAGAGETQYF; CDR3 DNA: TGTGCCAGCAGTGTTAGGCTAGCGGGGGCCGGGGAGACCCAGTACTTC
V gene: TRBV12-3/TRBV12-4; J gene: TRBJ1-6; D gene: NA; clone size: many; CDR3 protein: CASSLRGTRSPLHF; CDR3 DNA: TGTGCCAGCAGTTTACGGGGGACCCGTTCACCCCTCCACTTT
V gene: TRBV7-2; J gene: TRBJ2-7; D gene: NA; clone size: NA; CDR3 protein: CASSLAGFLLDEQYF; CDR3 DNA: TGTGCCAGCAGCTTAGCGGGCTTTCTTCTTGACGAGCAGTACTTC
V gene: TRBV29-1; J gene: TRBJ2-7; D gene: NA; clone size: many; CDR3 protein: CSARTESYEQYF; CDR3 DNA: TGCAGCGCGCGGACGGAGTCCTACGAGCAGTACTTC
V gene: TRBV6-6; J gene: TRBJ2-5; D gene: NA; clone size: many; CDR3 protein: CASSYRTGRETQYF; CDR3 DNA: TGTGCCAGCAGTTACCGTACAGGGAGAGAGACCCAGTACTTC
V gene: TRBV20-1; J gene: TRBJ1-1; D gene: TRBD1; clone size: many; CDR3 protein: CSARQGVETEAFF; CDR3 DNA: TGCAGTGCTAGGCAGGGGGTGGAAACTGAAGCTTTCTTT
V gene: TRBV3-1; J gene: TRBJ2-4; D gene: NA; clone size: many; CDR3 protein: CASSQVTVAFGNIQYF; CDR3 DNA: TGTGCCAGCAGCCAAGTGACGGTTGCCTTTGGGAACATTCAGTACTTC
V gene: TRBV20-1; J gene: TRBJ1-2; D gene: NA; clone size: many; CDR3 protein: CSATPETQNYGYTF; CDR3 DNA: TGCAGTGCTACCCCAGAGACACAAAACTATGGCTACACCTTC
V gene: TRBV27; J gene: TRBJ2-7; D gene: NA; clone size: many; CDR3 protein: CASSSPRGERYEQYF; CDR3 DNA: TGTGCCAGCAGCTCACCACGCGGGGAACGTTACGAGCAGTACTTC